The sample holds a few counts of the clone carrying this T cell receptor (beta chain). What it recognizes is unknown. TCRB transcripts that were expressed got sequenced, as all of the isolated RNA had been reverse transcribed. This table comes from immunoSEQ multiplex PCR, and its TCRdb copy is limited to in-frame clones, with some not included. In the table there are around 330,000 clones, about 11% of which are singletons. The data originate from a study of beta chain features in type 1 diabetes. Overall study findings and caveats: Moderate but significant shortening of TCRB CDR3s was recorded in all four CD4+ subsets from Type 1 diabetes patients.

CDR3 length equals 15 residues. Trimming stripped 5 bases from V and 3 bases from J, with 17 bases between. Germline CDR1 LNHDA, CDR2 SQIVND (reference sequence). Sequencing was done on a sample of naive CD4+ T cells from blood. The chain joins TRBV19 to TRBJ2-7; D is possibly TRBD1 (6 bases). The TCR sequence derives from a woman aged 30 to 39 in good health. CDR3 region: CASSVDRPHVYEQYF. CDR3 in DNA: TGTGCCAGTAGTGTTGACAGGCCCCATGTCTACGAGCAGTACTTC.